This T cell receptor beta chain is from a study of blood T cell repertoires in COVID-19. On the study more broadly: Donors in the United States, Italy and Spain gave samples during acute or convalescent COVID-19.

Repertoires were generated with immunoSEQ multiplex PCR, while TCRdb's copy carries only in-frame clones and drops some. Of some 70,000 clones listed, around 88% are singletons. Sequenced sample: peripheral blood. This receptor was identified in a man in his fifties or sixties with active COVID-19.

The CDR3 reads CASSPGQGGEKLFF. The CDR3 DNA sequence: TGCGCCAGCAGCCCAGGACAGGGCGGTGAAAAACTGTTTTTT. The V gene is TRBV5-1, the J gene TRBJ1-4; 8 bases are shared with TRBD1. The germline V gene encodes CDR1 SGHRS and CDR2 YFSETQ. The CDR3 length is 14 residues. V lost 4 bases, J lost 7 bases, and 6 bases stayed unmatched.